These T cell receptor beta chains were read from a single sample in a study of spatial heterogeneity in lung cancer. TCRdb recomputed calls from the 5' RACE reads with MiXCR, one row per CDR3 protein. The repertoire has about 82,000 distinct CDR3 sequences, approximately 12% of them found once; the top ten carry around 4.6%. The sequences come from PBMCs, collected at surgery. The receptors derive from a male donor with early-stage non-small cell lung cancer. Both conserved end residues are part of each CDR3. Each record gives: D gene, V gene, CDR3 length, J gene, clone size, CDR3 protein, CDR3 DNA. The D gene is left open where the match is weak. For some rows the clone size is stated as once, few or many, or as a class when expanded; others skip it.

D gene: TRBD2
V gene: TRBV7-3
CDR3 length: 13
J gene: TRBJ2-7
clone size: once
CDR3 protein: CASSSRGGYEQYF
CDR3 DNA: TGTGCCAGCAGCTCACGGGGGGGGTACGAGCAGTACTTC

D gene: TRBD1
V gene: TRBV4-2
CDR3 length: 15
J gene: TRBJ2-4
clone size: few
CDR3 protein: CASSQELGSGGIQYF
CDR3 DNA: TGTGCCAGCAGCCAAGAGTTGGGTTCAGGGGGCATTCAGTACTTC

D gene: TRBD2
V gene: TRBV6-2/TRBV6-3
CDR3 length: 14
J gene: TRBJ2-7
clone size: few
CDR3 protein: CASRALAGGDEQYF
CDR3 DNA: TGTGCCAGCCGAGCACTGGCGGGAGGGGACGAGCAGTACTTC

D gene: TRBD1
V gene: TRBV7-9
CDR3 length: 15
J gene: TRBJ2-7
clone size: few
CDR3 protein: CASSATGTGDYEQYF
CDR3 DNA: TGTGCCAGCAGCGCGACCGGGACAGGGGACTACGAGCAGTACTTC

D gene: -
V gene: TRBV20-1
CDR3 length: 15
J gene: TRBJ2-3
clone size: many
CDR3 protein: CSAFGTYGGTDTQYF
CDR3 DNA: TGCAGTGCTTTCGGGACTTACGGAGGCACAGATACGCAGTATTTT

D gene: TRBD2
V gene: TRBV10-3
CDR3 length: 14
J gene: TRBJ2-3
clone size: -
CDR3 protein: CAIRAGVDGDTQYF
CDR3 DNA: TGTGCCATAAGGGCGGGAGTAGATGGAGATACGCAGTATTTT

D gene: TRBD1
V gene: TRBV29-1
CDR3 length: 12
J gene: TRBJ1-1
clone size: many
CDR3 protein: CSVGTGNTEAFF
CDR3 DNA: TGCAGCGTTGGGACAGGGAACACTGAAGCTTTCTTT

D gene: -
V gene: TRBV18
CDR3 length: 14
J gene: TRBJ2-2
clone size: medium-sized
CDR3 protein: CASSPASNTGELFF
CDR3 DNA: TGTGCCAGCTCACCGGCGTCTAACACCGGGGAGCTGTTTTTT

D gene: -
V gene: TRBV7-6
CDR3 length: 12
J gene: TRBJ2-1
clone size: -
CDR3 protein: CASSLDGDEQFF
CDR3 DNA: TGTGCCAGCAGCTTAGACGGGGATGAGCAGTTCTTC

D gene: TRBD1
V gene: TRBV11-2
CDR3 length: 14
J gene: TRBJ2-7
clone size: few
CDR3 protein: CASSWDRDSYEQYF
CDR3 DNA: TGTGCCAGCAGCTGGGACAGGGATAGCTACGAGCAGTACTTC

D gene: -
V gene: TRBV15
CDR3 length: 14
J gene: TRBJ1-5
clone size: few
CDR3 protein: CATSRDLVGQPQHF
CDR3 DNA: TGTGCCACCAGCAGAGATCTAGTGGGTCAGCCCCAGCATTTT

D gene: -
V gene: TRBV15
CDR3 length: 13
J gene: TRBJ2-2
clone size: -
CDR3 protein: CATSFSVTGELFF
CDR3 DNA: TGTGCCACCAGCTTCAGCGTCACCGGGGAGCTGTTTTTT

D gene: -
V gene: TRBV12-3/TRBV12-4
CDR3 length: 15
J gene: TRBJ1-3
clone size: -
CDR3 protein: CASSPSTGSGNTIYF
CDR3 DNA: TGTGCCAGCAGTCCCTCCACGGGAAGTGGAAACACCATATATTTT

D gene: -
V gene: TRBV7-7
CDR3 length: 16
J gene: TRBJ2-1
clone size: -
CDR3 protein: CVSSLAGHSSYNEQFF
CDR3 DNA: TGTGTCAGCAGCTTAGCAGGGCACTCCTCCTACAATGAGCAGTTCTTC

D gene: TRBD1
V gene: TRBV18
CDR3 length: 16
J gene: TRBJ1-2
clone size: -
CDR3 protein: CASSPGQASQSYGYTF
CDR3 DNA: TGTGCCAGCTCGCCGGGACAGGCCTCCCAAAGCTATGGCTACACCTTC

D gene: TRBD1
V gene: TRBV30
CDR3 length: 15
J gene: TRBJ2-2
clone size: -
CDR3 protein: CAWTRQGAYTGELFF
CDR3 DNA: TGTGCCTGGACGAGACAGGGGGCCTACACCGGGGAGCTGTTTTTT

D gene: TRBD1
V gene: TRBV18
CDR3 length: 14
J gene: TRBJ1-5
clone size: few
CDR3 protein: CASSPEQGYQPQHF
CDR3 DNA: TGTGCCAGCTCACCGGAACAGGGGTATCAGCCCCAGCATTTT

D gene: -
V gene: TRBV5-1
CDR3 length: 16
J gene: TRBJ2-1
clone size: few
CDR3 protein: CASSLASGGSDNEQFF
CDR3 DNA: TGCGCCAGCAGCTTGGCGAGCGGAGGGAGTGACAATGAGCAGTTCTTC

D gene: TRBD2
V gene: TRBV12-3/TRBV12-4
CDR3 length: 15
J gene: TRBJ2-1
clone size: -
CDR3 protein: CAVRLAHRGMNEQFF
CDR3 DNA: TGTGCCGTCCGACTAGCCCATAGAGGAATGAATGAGCAGTTCTTC

D gene: -
V gene: TRBV6-1
CDR3 length: 17
J gene: TRBJ2-6
clone size: -
CDR3 protein: CASSESIGGGGANVLTF
CDR3 DNA: TGTGCCAGCAGTGAAAGTATTGGGGGCGGTGGGGCCAACGTCCTGACTTTC

D gene: -
V gene: TRBV27
CDR3 length: 14
J gene: TRBJ2-5
clone size: few
CDR3 protein: CASSLMAGRETQYF
CDR3 DNA: TGTGCCAGCAGTTTAATGGCGGGCCGGGAGACCCAGTACTTC

D gene: -
V gene: TRBV15
CDR3 length: 11
J gene: TRBJ2-1
clone size: many
CDR3 protein: CATSRRPEQFF
CDR3 DNA: TGTGCCACCAGCAGAAGGCCGGAGCAGTTCTTC

D gene: TRBD1
V gene: TRBV19
CDR3 length: 16
J gene: TRBJ1-2
clone size: -
CDR3 protein: CASSTNRQGLKYGYTF
CDR3 DNA: TGTGCCAGTAGTACCAACCGACAGGGGCTTAAATATGGCTACACCTTC

D gene: TRBD2
V gene: TRBV2
CDR3 length: 13
J gene: TRBJ2-1
clone size: few
CDR3 protein: CASLAGTYNEQFF
CDR3 DNA: TGTGCCAGCCTAGCGGGCACCTACAATGAGCAGTTCTTC

D gene: TRBD2
V gene: TRBV5-1
CDR3 length: 16
J gene: TRBJ2-7
clone size: few
CDR3 protein: CASSSAGTSGMREQYF
CDR3 DNA: TGCGCCAGCAGCTCAGCGGGGACTAGCGGGATGAGGGAGCAGTACTTC

D gene: -
V gene: TRBV5-4
CDR3 length: 15
J gene: TRBJ1-1
clone size: few
CDR3 protein: CASSRIQGSPTEAFF
CDR3 DNA: TGTGCCAGCAGCCGTATACAGGGTTCGCCCACTGAAGCTTTCTTT

D gene: -
V gene: TRBV3-1
CDR3 length: 16
J gene: TRBJ2-7
clone size: -
CDR3 protein: CASSTRRMPSSYEQYF
CDR3 DNA: TGTGCCAGCAGCACCCGGAGGATGCCGAGCTCCTACGAGCAGTACTTC

D gene: -
V gene: TRBV4-1
CDR3 length: 13
J gene: TRBJ2-5
clone size: many
CDR3 protein: CASSQEKKETQYF
CDR3 DNA: TGCGCCAGCAGCCAGGAGAAAAAAGAGACCCAGTACTTC